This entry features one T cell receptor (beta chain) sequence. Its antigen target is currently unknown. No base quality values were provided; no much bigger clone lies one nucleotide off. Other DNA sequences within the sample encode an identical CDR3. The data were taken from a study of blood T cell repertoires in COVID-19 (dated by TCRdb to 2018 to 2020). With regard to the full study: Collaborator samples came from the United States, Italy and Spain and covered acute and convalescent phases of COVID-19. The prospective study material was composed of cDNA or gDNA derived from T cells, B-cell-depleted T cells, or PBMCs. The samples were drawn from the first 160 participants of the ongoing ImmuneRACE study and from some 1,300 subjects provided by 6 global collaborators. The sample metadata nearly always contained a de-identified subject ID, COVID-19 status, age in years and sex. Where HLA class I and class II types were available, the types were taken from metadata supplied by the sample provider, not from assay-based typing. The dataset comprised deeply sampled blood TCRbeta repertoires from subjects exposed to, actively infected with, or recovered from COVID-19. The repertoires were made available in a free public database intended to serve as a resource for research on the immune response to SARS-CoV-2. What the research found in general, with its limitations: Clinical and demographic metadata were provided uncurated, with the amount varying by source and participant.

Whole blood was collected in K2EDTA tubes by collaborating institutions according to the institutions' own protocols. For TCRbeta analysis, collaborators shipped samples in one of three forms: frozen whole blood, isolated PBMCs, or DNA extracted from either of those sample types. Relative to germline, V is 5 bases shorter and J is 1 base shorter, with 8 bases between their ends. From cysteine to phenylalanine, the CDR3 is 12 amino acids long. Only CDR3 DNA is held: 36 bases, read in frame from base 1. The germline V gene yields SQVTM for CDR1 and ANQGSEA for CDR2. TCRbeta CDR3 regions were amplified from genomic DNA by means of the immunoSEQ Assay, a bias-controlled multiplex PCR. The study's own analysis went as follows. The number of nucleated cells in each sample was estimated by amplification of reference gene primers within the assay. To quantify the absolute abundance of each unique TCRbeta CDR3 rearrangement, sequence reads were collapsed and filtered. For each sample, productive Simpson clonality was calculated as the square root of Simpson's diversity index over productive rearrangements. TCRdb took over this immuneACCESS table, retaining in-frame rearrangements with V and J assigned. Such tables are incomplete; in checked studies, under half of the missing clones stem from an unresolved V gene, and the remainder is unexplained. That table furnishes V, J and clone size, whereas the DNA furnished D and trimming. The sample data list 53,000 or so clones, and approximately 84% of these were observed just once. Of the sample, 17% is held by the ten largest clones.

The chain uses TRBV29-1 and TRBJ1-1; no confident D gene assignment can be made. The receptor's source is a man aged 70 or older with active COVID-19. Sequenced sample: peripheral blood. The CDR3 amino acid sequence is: CSVSSGNTEAFF. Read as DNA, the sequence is TGCAGCGTTTCAAGCGGGAACACTGAAGCTTTCTTT.